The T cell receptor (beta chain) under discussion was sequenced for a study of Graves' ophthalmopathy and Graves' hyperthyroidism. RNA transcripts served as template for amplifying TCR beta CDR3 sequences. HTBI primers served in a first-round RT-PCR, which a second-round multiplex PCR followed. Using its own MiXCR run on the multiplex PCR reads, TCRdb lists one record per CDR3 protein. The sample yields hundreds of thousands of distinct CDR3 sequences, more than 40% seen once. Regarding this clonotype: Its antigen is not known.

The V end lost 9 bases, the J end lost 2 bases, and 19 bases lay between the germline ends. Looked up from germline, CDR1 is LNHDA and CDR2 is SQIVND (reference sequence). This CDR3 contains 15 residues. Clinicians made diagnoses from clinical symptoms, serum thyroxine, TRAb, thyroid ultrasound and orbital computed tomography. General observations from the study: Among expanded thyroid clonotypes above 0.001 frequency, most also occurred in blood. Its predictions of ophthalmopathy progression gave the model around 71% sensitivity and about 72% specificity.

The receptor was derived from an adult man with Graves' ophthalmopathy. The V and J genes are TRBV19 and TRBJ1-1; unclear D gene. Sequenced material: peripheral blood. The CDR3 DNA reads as TGTGCCAGCACCGCTCGTGGTGGGAGTAACACTGAAGCTTTCTTT. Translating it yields CASTARGGSNTEAFF.